One and the same sample provided the 7 T cell receptor beta chains below, sequenced in a study of T cell responses to AZD1222 COVID-19 vaccine. The table came from immunoSEQ multiplex PCR; TCRdb's copy has only in-frame clones and leaves some out. The repertoire has 110,000 to 150,000 clones, roughly nine tenths of them found once; the top ten carry about 1.9%. The starting material was peripheral blood, obtained on day 0 of AZD1222 vaccination. The receptor set was obtained from an adult in good health.

This chain connects TRBV28 to TRBJ1-5; D uncertain. V lost 1 base and J 2 bases, leaving 6 bases between the germline ends. Germline CDR1 reads MDHEN; CDR2 reads SYDVKM. This CDR3 region has 14 residues. The CDR3 nucleotides read TGTGCCAGCAGTTTATCTGGGGGCAATCAGCCCCAGCATTTT. This gives the protein CASSLSGGNQPQHF.

CDR3 bases: TGTGCCAGCAGTTTAAGAGGGTTCACTGAAGCTTTCTTT. This sequence encodes CASSLRGFTEAFF. This chain connects TRBV6-2 or TRBV6-3 to TRBJ1-1; D not resolved. This CDR3 spans 13 amino acids. The germline V gene encodes CDR1 MNHEY and CDR2 SVGEGT. Trimming removed 4 bases from V and 4 bases from J, with 10 bases in between.

The chain joins TRBV19 to TRBJ2-5; D unresolved. V lost 3 bases, J lost 4 bases, and 12 bases lay in between. Per germline, CDR1 LNHDA and CDR2 SQIVND (reference sequence). The CDR3 is 14 residues long. The CDR3 reads CASSMWPRVETQYF. CDR3 nucleotide sequence: TGTGCCAGTAGTATGTGGCCCCGAGTAGAGACCCAGTACTTC. Supplemented by reference TRBV19 and TRBJ2-5, the full variable domain reads DGGITQSPKYLFRKEGQNVTLSCEQNLNHDAMYWYRQDPGQGLRLIYYSQIVNDFQKGDIAEGYSVSREKKESFPLTVTSAQKNPTAFYLCASSMWPRVETQYFGPGTRLLVL.

This clone is a singleton in its sample. The rearrangement joins TRBV5-6 to TRBJ1-1; TRBD1 is a possible D gene (5 bases). CDR1 and CDR2 from the germline V gene are SGHDT and YYEEEE. The CDR3 spans 14 residues. V lost 3 bases to trimming and J lost 5 bases, with 14 bases between them. The CDR3 here is CASSWRGAGTEAFF. DNA of the CDR3: TGTGCCAGCAGCTGGCGTGGGGCGGGGACTGAAGCTTTCTTT.

The chain is built from TRBV7-2 and TRBJ2-3; 8 bases are a match to TRBD2. This CDR3 contains 17 residues. V lost 1 base, J lost 5 bases, and 11 bases stayed unmatched. Per the germline V gene, CDR1 is SGHTA and CDR2 is FQGNSA. The CDR3 spells CASSLGVAGGQGDTQYF. The CDR3 nucleotides read TGTGCCAGCAGCTTAGGGGTGGCGGGGGGCCAGGGAGATACGCAGTATTTT.

The chain carries TRBV19 and TRBJ2-5; TRBD2 matches 8 bases. Losses at the gene ends were 5 bases for V and 1 base for J; bases not matched to a gene: 3. The V gene's germline CDR1 is LNHDA and CDR2 SQIVND (reference sequence). This CDR3 has 14 residues. CDR3 nucleotides: TGTGCCAGTAGTTCGGCGGGGGGCCAAGAGACCCAGTACTTC. Protein product: CASSSAGGQETQYF.

J is TRBJ1-3 and V is TRBV18; D ambiguous. Per germline, CDR1 KGHSH and CDR2 LQKENI. Deletions cut 2 bases from V and 1 base from J, with 6 bases between. This CDR3 region has 14 residues. The CDR3 loop reads CASSPSGSGNTIYF. The CDR3 bases are TGTGCCAGCTCACCATCTGGGTCTGGAAACACCATATATTTT. The complete variable domain, with remaining parts taken from reference TRBV18 and TRBJ1-3, reads NAGVMQNPRHLVRRRGQEARLRCSPMKGHSHVYWYRQLPEEGLKFMVYLQKENIIDESGMPKERFSAEFPKEGPSILRIQQVVRGDSAAYFCASSPSGSGNTIYFGEGSWLTVV.